The 10 T cell receptor beta chains reported below all come from one sample, sequenced in a study of blood T cell repertoires in COVID-19. The table came from immunoSEQ multiplex PCR; TCRdb's copy has only in-frame clones and leaves some out. The table includes over 120,000 clones, 87% detected once. What was sequenced was peripheral blood. Every receptor here comes from a man aged 50-59 years who had recovered from COVID-19.

The gene calls are TRBV7-2 and TRBJ2-1; 7 bases map to TRBD1. Germline CDR1 SGHTA, CDR2 FQGNSA. Trimming took 5 bases from V and 4 from J; bases not matched to a gene: 11. This CDR3 contains 16 residues. The CDR3 DNA reads TGTGCCAGCAGCCTCTCGCCCAGGGGGAGTTACAATGAGCAGTTCTTC. Translating gives CASSLSPRGSYNEQFF.

Concerning this clone itself: A read error may account for a junction end that differs from germline. The chain links TRBV7-3 to TRBJ1-6; tentatively, D is TRBD1 (5 bases). The CDR3 has 13 residues. Germline-derived CDR1 and CDR2 are SGHTA and FQGTGA. The CDR3 coding sequence is TGTGCCAACAGCCACGACAGTGATTCACCCCTCCACTTT. It yields the protein CANSHDSDSPLHF.

The CDR3 bases are TGTGCCAGCAGTGACGGAAGACAGAGACGATCACCCCTCCACTTT. Encoded protein: CASSDGRQRRSPLHF. This rearrangement joins TRBV2 to TRBJ1-6; D may be TRBD1 (5 bases). The CDR3 is 15 residues long. Germline values: CDR1 SNHLY, CDR2 FYNNEI. Trimming pared 3 bases from V and 10 bases from J, leaving 16 bases between.

The V call is TRBV7-2, the J call TRBJ1-6; the match to TRBD1 covers 7 bases. Germline trimming cut 2 bases from V and 6 bases from J; bases unmatched to any gene: 10. CDR1 is SGHTA, CDR2 FQGNSA, per germline. This CDR3 contains 17 residues. DNA of the CDR3: TGTGCCAGCAGCTTATCGACAGGGCGAGGCGGTAATTCACCCCTCCACTTT. This sequence encodes CASSLSTGRGGNSPLHF.

The chain couples TRBV4-2 to TRBJ2-7, with D possibly TRBD1 on 6 matching bases. Trimming pared 1 base from V and 1 base from J, leaving 17 bases between. The germline gives CDR1 LGHNA, CDR2 YNFKEQ. This CDR3 spans 17 amino acids. CDR3 amino acids: CASSQGSVTGESYEQYF. CDR3 coding DNA: TGTGCCAGCAGCCAAGGCTCGGTGACAGGAGAATCCTACGAGCAGTACTTC.

The chain employs TRBV20-1 and TRBJ2-1; TRBD2 matches at 10 bases. From germline, CDR1 is DFQATT and CDR2 SNEGSKA (reference sequence). The CDR3 contains 14 residues. V shed 3 bases and J 8 bases; nucleotides not matched to a gene: 7. The DNA of the CDR3 is TGCAGTGCTAGTCCGAGCGGGGGGGCCGATGAGCAGTTCTTC. Translating it yields CSASPSGGADEQFF.

V is TRBV6-5 and J is TRBJ1-4; D is undetermined. V was shortened by 10 bases and J by 7 bases, with 19 bases between the two germline ends. There are 14 residues in the CDR3. Germline CDR1 MNHEY, CDR2 SVGAGI. The CDR3: CATASTWSGEKLFF. The CDR3 bases are TGTGCCACCGCATCCACGTGGAGTGGTGAAAAACTGTTTTTT.

The genes are TRBV7-2 and TRBJ1-1, with TRBD1 matching over 10 bases. V was pared by 5 bases and J by 4 bases, with 7 bases of the junction left unmatched. The CDR3 length is 15 residues. Germline CDR1 and CDR2: SGHTA and FQGNSA. As DNA, the CDR3 is TGTGCCAGCAGCCTGCGGGACAGGGGAAGCACTGAAGCTTTCTTT. It specifies CASSLRDRGSTEAFF.

This chain links TRBV11-3 with TRBJ2-1; 9 nucleotides line up with TRBD1. V gave up 5 bases and J gave up 9 bases; unmatched junction bases: 11. From germline, CDR1 is SGHNT and CDR2 YENEEA. The CDR3 is 15 residues long. This chain's CDR3 is CASSLRQGVMSEQFF. CDR3 bases: TGTGCCAGCAGCCTTCGACAGGGGGTTATGAGTGAGCAGTTCTTC.

The V gene is TRBV27, the J gene TRBJ2-5; 7 bases are a match to TRBD2. V dropped 5 bases and J dropped 5; count of bases not matched to a gene: 11. The length of the CDR3 is 15 residues. Germline V gene sequence: CDR1 MNHEY, CDR2 SMNVEV (reference sequence). The CDR3 is CASSVGVGGVETQYF. DNA for the CDR3: TGTGCCAGCAGTGTTGGGGTGGGAGGGGTGGAGACCCAGTACTTC.